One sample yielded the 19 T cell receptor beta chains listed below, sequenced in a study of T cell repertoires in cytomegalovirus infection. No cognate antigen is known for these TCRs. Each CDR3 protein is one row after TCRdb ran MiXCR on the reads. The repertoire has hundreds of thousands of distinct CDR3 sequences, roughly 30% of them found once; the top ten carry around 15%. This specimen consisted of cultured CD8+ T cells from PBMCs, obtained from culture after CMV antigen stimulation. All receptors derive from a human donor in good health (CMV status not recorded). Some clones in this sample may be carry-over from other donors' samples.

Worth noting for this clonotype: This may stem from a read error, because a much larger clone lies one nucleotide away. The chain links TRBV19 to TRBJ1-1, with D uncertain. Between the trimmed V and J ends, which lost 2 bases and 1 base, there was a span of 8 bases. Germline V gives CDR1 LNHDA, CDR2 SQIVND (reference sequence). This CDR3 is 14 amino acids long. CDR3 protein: CASSISGRNTEAFF. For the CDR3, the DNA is TGTGCCAGTAGTATATCTGGTAGGAACACTGAAGCTTTCTTT.

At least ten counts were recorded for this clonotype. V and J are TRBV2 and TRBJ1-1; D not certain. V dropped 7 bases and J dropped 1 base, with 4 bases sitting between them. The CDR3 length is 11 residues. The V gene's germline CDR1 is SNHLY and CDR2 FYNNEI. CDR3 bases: TGTGCCAGCATGGGGAACACTGAAGCTTTCTTT. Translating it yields CASMGNTEAFF.

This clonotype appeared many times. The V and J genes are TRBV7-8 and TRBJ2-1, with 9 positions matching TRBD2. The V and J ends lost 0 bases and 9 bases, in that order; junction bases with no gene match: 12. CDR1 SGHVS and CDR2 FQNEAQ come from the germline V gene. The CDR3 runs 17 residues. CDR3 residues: CASSLAGLGAGGGEQFF. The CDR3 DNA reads TGTGCCAGCAGCTTAGCGGGTTTGGGAGCGGGGGGCGGTGAGCAGTTCTTC.

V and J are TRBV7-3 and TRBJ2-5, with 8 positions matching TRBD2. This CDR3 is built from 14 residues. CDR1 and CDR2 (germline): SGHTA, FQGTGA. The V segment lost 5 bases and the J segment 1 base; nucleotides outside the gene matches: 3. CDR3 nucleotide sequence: TGTGCCAGCAGCGACCGGGGGGGCCAAGAGACCCAGTACTTC. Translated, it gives CASSDRGGQETQYF. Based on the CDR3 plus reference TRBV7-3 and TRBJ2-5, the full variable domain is GAGVSQTPSNKVTEKGKYVELRCDPISGHTALYWYRQSLGQGPEFLIYFQGTGAADDSGLPNDRFFAVRPEGSVSTLKIQRTERGDSAVYLCASSDRGGQETQYFGPGTRLLVL.

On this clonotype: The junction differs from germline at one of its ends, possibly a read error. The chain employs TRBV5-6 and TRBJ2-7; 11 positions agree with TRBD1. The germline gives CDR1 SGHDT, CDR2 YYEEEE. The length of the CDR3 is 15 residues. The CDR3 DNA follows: TGTGTCAGCAGCCTTCAAGGGACAGGGGGCTACGAGCAGTACTTC. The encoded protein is CVSSLQGTGGYEQYF. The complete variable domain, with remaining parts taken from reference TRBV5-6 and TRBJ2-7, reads DAGVTQSPTHLIKTRGQQVTLRCSPKSGHDTVSWYQQALGQGPQFIFQYYEEEERQRGNFPDRFSGHQFPNYSSELNVNALLLGDSALYLCVSSLQGTGGYEQYFGPGTRLTVT.

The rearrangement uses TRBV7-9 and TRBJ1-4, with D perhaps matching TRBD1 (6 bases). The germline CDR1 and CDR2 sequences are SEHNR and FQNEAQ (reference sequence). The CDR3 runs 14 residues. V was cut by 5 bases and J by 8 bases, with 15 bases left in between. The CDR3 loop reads CASSPPGVGEKLFF. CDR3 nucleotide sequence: TGTGCCAGCAGCCCCCCAGGGGTGGGGGAAAAACTGTTTTTT.

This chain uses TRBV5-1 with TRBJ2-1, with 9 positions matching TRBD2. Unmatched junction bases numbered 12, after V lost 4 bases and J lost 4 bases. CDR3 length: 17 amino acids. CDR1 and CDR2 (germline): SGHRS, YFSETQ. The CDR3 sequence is CASSPPRSGGLYNEQFF. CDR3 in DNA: TGCGCCAGCAGCCCTCCCCGTAGCGGGGGCCTGTACAATGAGCAGTTCTTC.

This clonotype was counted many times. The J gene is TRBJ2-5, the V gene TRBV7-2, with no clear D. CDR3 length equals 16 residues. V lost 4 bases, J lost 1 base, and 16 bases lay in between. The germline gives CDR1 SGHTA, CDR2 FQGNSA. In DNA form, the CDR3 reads TGTGCCAGCAGCTCGACCGGGCCCCGGCCCCAAGAGACCCAGTACTTC. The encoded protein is CASSSTGPRPQETQYF.

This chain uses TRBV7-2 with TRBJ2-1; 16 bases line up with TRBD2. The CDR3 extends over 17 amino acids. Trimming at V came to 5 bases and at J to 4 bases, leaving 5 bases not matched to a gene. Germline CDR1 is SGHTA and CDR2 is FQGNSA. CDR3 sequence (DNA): TGTGCCAGCAGCCCGGGGACTAGCGGGGGGGTTTACAATGAGCAGTTCTTC. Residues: CASSPGTSGGVYNEQFF.

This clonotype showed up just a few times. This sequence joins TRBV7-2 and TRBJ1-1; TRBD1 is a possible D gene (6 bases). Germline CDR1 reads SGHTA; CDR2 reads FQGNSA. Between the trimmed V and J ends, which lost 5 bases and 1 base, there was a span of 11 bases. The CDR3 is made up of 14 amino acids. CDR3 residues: CASSVDRTNTEAFF. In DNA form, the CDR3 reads TGTGCCAGCAGCGTTGACAGGACGAACACTGAAGCTTTCTTT.

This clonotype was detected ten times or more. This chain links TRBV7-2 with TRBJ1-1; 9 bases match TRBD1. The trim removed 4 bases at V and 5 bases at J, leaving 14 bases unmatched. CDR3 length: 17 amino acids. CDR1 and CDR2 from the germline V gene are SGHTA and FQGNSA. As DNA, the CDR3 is TGTGCCAGCAGCTCTGACCCGGGACAGGGATATTTTACTGAAGCTTTCTTT. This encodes CASSSDPGQGYFTEAFF.

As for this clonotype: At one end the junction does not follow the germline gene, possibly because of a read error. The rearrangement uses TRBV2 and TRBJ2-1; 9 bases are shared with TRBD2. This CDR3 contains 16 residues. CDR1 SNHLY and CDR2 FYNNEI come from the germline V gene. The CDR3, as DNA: TGTGACAGCATGGCGGGACGGGGGGGCGGGGGGGATGAGCAGTTCTTC. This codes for CDSMAGRGGGGDEQFF. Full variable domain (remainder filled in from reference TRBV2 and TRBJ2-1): EPEVTQTPSHQVTQMGQEVILRCVPISNHLYFYWYRQILGQKVEFLVSFYNNEISEKSEIFDDQFSVERPDGSNFTLKIRSTKLEDSAMYFCDSMAGRGGGGDEQFFGPGTRLTVL.

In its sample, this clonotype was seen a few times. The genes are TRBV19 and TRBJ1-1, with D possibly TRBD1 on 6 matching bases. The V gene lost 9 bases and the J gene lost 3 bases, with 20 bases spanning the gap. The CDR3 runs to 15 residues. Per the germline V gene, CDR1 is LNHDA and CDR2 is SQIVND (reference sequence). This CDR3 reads CASHGPTGHHTEAFF. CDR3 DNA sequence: TGTGCCAGCCACGGACCCACGGGACACCACACTGAAGCTTTCTTT. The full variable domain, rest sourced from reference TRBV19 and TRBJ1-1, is DGGITQSPKYLFRKEGQNVTLSCEQNLNHDAMYWYRQDPGQGLRLIYYSQIVNDFQKGDIAEGYSVSREKKESFPLTVTSAQKNPTAFYLCASHGPTGHHTEAFFGQGTRLTVV.

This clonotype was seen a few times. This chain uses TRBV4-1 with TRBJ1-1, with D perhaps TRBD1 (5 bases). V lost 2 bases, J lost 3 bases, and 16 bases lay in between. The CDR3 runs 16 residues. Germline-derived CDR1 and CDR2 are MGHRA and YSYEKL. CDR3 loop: CASSQTPGTDYTEAFF. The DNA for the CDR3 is TGCGCCAGCAGCCAAACGCCTGGGACCGACTACACTGAAGCTTTCTTT.

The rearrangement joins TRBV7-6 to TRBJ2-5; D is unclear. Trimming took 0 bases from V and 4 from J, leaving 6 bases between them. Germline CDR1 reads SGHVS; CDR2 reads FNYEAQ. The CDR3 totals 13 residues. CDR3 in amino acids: CASSLAWIETQYF. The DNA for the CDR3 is TGTGCCAGCAGCTTAGCGTGGATAGAGACCCAGTACTTC.

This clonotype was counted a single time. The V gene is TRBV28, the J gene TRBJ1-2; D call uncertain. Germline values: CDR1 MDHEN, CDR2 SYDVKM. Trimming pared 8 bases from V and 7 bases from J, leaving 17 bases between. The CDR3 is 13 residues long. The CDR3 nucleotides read TGTGCCAGCGTGGCCCTTATGGTTCCTGGCTACACCTTC. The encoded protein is CASVALMVPGYTF.

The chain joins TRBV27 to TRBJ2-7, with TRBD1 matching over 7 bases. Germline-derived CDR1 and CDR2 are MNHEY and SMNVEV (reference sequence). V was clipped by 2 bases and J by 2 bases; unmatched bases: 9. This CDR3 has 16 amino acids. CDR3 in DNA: TGTGCCAGCAGTTTAGGGGCCTCCGGGACAGCCTACGAGCAGTACTTC. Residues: CASSLGASGTAYEQYF.

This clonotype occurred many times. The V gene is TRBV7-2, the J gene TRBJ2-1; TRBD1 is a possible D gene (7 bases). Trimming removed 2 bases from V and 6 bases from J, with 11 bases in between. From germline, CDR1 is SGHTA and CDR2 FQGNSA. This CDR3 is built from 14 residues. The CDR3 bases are TGTGCCAGCAGCTTATCAGGGGGGCCCAATGAGCAGTTCTTC. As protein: CASSLSGGPNEQFF. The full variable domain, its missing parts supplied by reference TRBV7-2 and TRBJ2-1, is GAGVSQSPSNKVTEKGKDVELRCDPISGHTALYWYRQSLGQGLEFLIYFQGNSAPDKSGLPSDRFSAERTGGSVSTLTIQRTQQEDSAVYLCASSLSGGPNEQFFGPGTRLTVL.

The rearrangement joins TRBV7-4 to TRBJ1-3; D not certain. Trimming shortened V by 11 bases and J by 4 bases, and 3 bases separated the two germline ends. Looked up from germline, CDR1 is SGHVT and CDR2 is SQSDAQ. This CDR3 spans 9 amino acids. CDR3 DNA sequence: TGTGCCCTCGGAAACACCATATATTTT. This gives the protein CALGNTIYF.